The entry below describes one T cell receptor (beta chain). What it recognizes is unknown. The data were obtained in a study of long-term antiretroviral therapy in people with HIV. Study results and caveats: ART adherence, viral resistance and therapy changes went undocumented.

The germline V gene has CDR1 SGHNT and CDR2 YENEEA. V lost 4 bases to trimming and J lost 8 bases; unmatched junction nucleotides: 11. The CDR3 runs to 15 residues. The run of the v3.0 immunoSEQ assay was at survey level. The method was immunoSEQ multiplex PCR; TCRdb's version includes in-frame clones alone and lacks a portion of them. The table includes tens of thousands of clones, over 75% detected once. The input for sequencing was unsorted PBMCs, taken 1.5 years after starting antiretroviral therapy. The chain has TRBV11-3 and TRBJ2-1; the match to TRBD2 covers 7 bases. The clonotype was recovered from a man aged 30 to 39 with HIV. CDR3 sequence reads: CASSYSASGHHEQFF. The CDR3 DNA follows: TGTGCCAGCAGCTATTCGGCTAGCGGCCACCATGAGCAGTTCTTC.